The present entry profiles one T cell receptor (beta chain) with its context. Reverse transcription of roughly 0.45 to 1 ug RNA used random hexamers. Multiplex immunoSEQ PCR targeted 54 Vbeta and 13 Jbeta TCR beta segments. TCRdb reprocessed the immunoSEQ multiplex PCR reads via MiXCR and lists one record per CDR3 protein. The sample lists roughly 150,000 distinct CDR3 sequences, about 91% occurring once. V lost 5 bases and J lost 0; bases outside the gene matches: 4. This CDR3 comprises 14 residues. Germline CDR1 and CDR2: DFQATT and SNEGSKA (reference sequence). The data derive from a study of CD8 T cells in Susac syndrome. TEMRA cells were enriched by FACS, while CD8+ and CD4+ T cells were obtained through a negative isolation that was performed magnetically.

Sequenced sample: CD4+ T cells from PBMCs. The sequence came from a human donor in good health. The gene calls are TRBV20-1 and TRBJ1-3, with TRBD1 identical over 7 bases. Here the CDR3 reads CSAWTGRSGNTIYF. DNA of the CDR3: TGCAGTGCTTGGACAGGTCGCTCTGGAAACACCATATATTTT.